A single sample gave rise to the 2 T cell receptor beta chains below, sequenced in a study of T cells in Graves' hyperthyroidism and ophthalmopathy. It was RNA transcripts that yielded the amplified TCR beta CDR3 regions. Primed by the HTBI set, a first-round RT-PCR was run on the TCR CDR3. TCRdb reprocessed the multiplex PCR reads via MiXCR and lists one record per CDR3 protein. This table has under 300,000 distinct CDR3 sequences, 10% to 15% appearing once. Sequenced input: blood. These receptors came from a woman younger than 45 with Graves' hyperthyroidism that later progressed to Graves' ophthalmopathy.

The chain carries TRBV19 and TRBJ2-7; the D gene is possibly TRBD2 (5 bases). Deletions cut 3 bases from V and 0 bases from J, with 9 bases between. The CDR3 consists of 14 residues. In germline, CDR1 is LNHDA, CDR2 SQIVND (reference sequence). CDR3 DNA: TGTGCCAGTAGTATCTTTGCGGGCTCCTACGAGCAGTACTTC. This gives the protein CASSIFAGSYEQYF.

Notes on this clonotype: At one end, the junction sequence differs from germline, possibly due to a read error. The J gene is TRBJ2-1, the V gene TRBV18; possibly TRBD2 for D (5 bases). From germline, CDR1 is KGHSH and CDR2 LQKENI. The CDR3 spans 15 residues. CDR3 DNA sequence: TGTGCCAGCTCACCTCCCGCTAGCAGCTACAATGAGCGGTTCTTC. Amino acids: CASSPPASSYNERFF.